The rows below give T cell receptor beta chains drawn from one sample of a study of T cell responses to AZD1222 COVID-19 vaccine. Using immunoSEQ multiplex PCR, the repertoire was profiled, and TCRdb retains in-frame clones only, with some absent. The sample lists over 50,000 clones; around 89% were seen once. The material was peripheral blood, obtained 28 days after the second AZD1222 dose. These receptors came from an adult who received the AZD1222 COVID-19 vaccine. Both conserved end residues are trimmed from each CDR3.

CDR3aa	j_gene	len	v_gene
ASSLSSALYGYT	TRBJ1-2	12	TRBV5-4
ASSTESSYNSPLH	TRBJ1-6	13	TRBV2
ASSQVLIGWREAF	TRBJ1-1	13	TRBV3-1/TRBV3-2
ASSRGQGDSPLH	TRBJ1-6	12	TRBV5-1
ASSQVGLAGDLRSTDTQY	TRBJ2-3	18	TRBV4-2
AISESVDRPYGYT	TRBJ1-2	13	TRBV10-3
ASLGQGATEAF	TRBJ1-1	11	TRBV10-1
ASSYSGQGTYGYT	TRBJ1-2	13	TRBV6-5
ASSPRGSKGGELF	TRBJ2-2	13	TRBV11-2
ASSQLFEQF	TRBJ2-1	9	TRBV3-1/TRBV3-2
ASSPDMWNTEAF	TRBJ1-1	12	TRBV6-5
ASSVLPGSDGNTIY	TRBJ1-3	14	TRBV2
ASRTPPYGTSEKDTQY	TRBJ2-3	16	TRBV7-9
SVEPHPLSSYNEQF	TRBJ2-1	14	TRBV29-1
ASSQGTVKVTEAF	TRBJ1-1	13	TRBV5-4
ASSLGGPGQPIGNTIY	TRBJ1-3	16	TRBV7-2